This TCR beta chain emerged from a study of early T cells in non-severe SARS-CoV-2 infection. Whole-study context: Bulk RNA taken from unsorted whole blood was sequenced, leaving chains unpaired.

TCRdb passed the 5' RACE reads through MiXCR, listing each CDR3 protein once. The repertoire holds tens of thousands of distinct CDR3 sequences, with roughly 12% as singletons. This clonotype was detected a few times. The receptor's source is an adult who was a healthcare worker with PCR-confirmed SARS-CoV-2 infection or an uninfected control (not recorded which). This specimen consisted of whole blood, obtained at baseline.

The CDR3 loop is CSATEGGKTQYF. The CDR3 bases are TGCAGTGCTACGGAGGGCGGGAAAACGCAGTATTTT. The rearrangement links TRBV20-1 to TRBJ2-3; the D gene is possibly TRBD2 (6 bases). Trimming stripped 4 bases from V and 9 bases from J, with 14 bases between. The CDR3 contains 12 residues. In germline, CDR1 is DFQATT, CDR2 SNEGSKA (reference sequence).